The rows below give T cell receptor beta chains drawn from one sample of a study of blood T cell repertoires in COVID-19. The repertoire was sequenced with immunoSEQ multiplex PCR; TCRdb's copy has only in-frame clones and lacks some. Here the sample spans fewer than 250,000 clones, about nine tenths being singletons. The sequencing input was peripheral blood. The receptors here all came from a middle-aged man with acute or convalescent COVID-19. The CDR3 runs from the conserved cysteine through the conserved F or W. A D gene is named only where the DNA matches it firmly. The size of a clone is reported for some rows only, either as once, few or many, or as a class for expanded clones.

>15|TRBD2|.|TRBV5-1|TRBJ2-3
TGCGCCAGCGGTAAGGGGACTAGCGGCACAGATACGCAGTATTTT
CASGKGTSGTDTQYF
>17|TRBD2|.|TRBV6-4|TRBJ2-3
TGTGCCAGCAGTGAGTCTACGACTAGCGGGGGTACAGATACGCAGTATTTT
CASSESTTSGGTDTQYF
>13|.|.|TRBV12-3/TRBV12-4|TRBJ1-1
TGTGCCAGCAGTTTCGGTCATAACACTGAAGCTTTCTTT
CASSFGHNTEAFF
>16|TRBD1|.|TRBV7-2|TRBJ1-1
TGTGCCAGCAGCTTGGGTGGTTACAGGGGCGGGACTGAAGCTTTCTTT
CASSLGGYRGGTEAFF
>13|TRBD1|few|TRBV13|TRBJ1-1
TGTGCCAGCAGCGTGACCGGGACAGGGGAAGCTTTCTTT
CASSVTGTGEAFF
>17|TRBD1|.|TRBV4-2|TRBJ1-5
TGTGCCAGCAGCCAAGAATTGGATACAGGGGGCCGTCAGCCCCAGCATTTT
CASSQELDTGGRQPQHF
>15|.|.|TRBV6-1|TRBJ1-2
TGTGCCAGCAGTGAAGGTCTGGGTCTAGGATATGGCTACACCTTC
CASSEGLGLGYGYTF
>15|TRBD1|.|TRBV5-4|TRBJ2-5
TGTGCCAGCAGCTTGGCCGGACAGGTTCTGGAGACCCAGTACTTC
CASSLAGQVLETQYF
>13|.|.|TRBV6-5|TRBJ1-2
TGTGCCAGCATTCCACCTCAGGGCTATGGCTACACCTTC
CASIPPQGYGYTF
>12|.|.|TRBV12-3/TRBV12-4|TRBJ2-7
TGTGCCAGCAGGGGTGAGGGCTACGAGCAGTACTTC
CASRGEGYEQYF
>18|.|.|TRBV5-6|TRBJ1-3
TGTGCCAGCAGCTTGGAAACCCATGGCAGGGGCTTTGGAAACACCATATATTTT
CASSLETHGRGFGNTIYF
>14|.|once|TRBV4-1|TRBJ2-5
TGCGCCAGCAGCCAAGCAGGATGGCAAGAGACCCAGTACTTC
CASSQAGWQETQYF
>13|.|few|TRBV5-1|TRBJ1-1
TGCGCCAGCGGAAGGCGGGGGAACACTGAAGCTTTCTTT
CASGRRGNTEAFF
>15|TRBD1|.|TRBV29-1|TRBJ1-2
TGCAGCGTTGAAGACCCCCGCAGGGGGGCTTATGGCTACACCTTC
CSVEDPRRGAYGYTF
>11|TRBD2|.|TRBV25-1|TRBJ2-2
TGTGCCAGCGGCGGGGGGATGGAGCTGTTTTTT
CASGGGMELFF
>14|.|.|TRBV2|TRBJ2-3
TGTGCCAGCGGACTCCCTCCGCACACAGATACGCAGTATTTT
CASGLPPHTDTQYF
>15|TRBD2|.|TRBV28|TRBJ2-1
TGTGCCAGCAGTTTAGGACTAGCGGTAATGAATGAGCAGTTCTTC
CASSLGLAVMNEQFF
>15|.|.|TRBV6-5|TRBJ1-1
TGTGCCAGCAGTCCTCAGGGCCCGATGAACACTGAAGCTTTCTTT
CASSPQGPMNTEAFF
>14|.|.|TRBV7-2|TRBJ2-7
TGTGCCAGCAGCTTAGCGGAGGGAACGGGGGAGCAGTACTTC
CASSLAEGTGEQYF
>14|TRBD2|.|TRBV7-2|TRBJ2-7
TGTGCCAGCAGCTTGACCAGCGGGAGAAGCGAGCAGTACTTC
CASSLTSGRSEQYF
>15|TRBD2|.|TRBV30|TRBJ2-5
TGTGCCTGGAGTGTACGAGCGGGGGTTTTGGAGACCCAGTACTTC
CAWSVRAGVLETQYF
>15|TRBD1|.|TRBV7-8|TRBJ1-3
TGTGCCAGCAGTCGGGACAGGAGCTCTGGAAACACCATATATTTT
CASSRDRSSGNTIYF
>20|TRBD2|.|TRBV29-1|TRBJ2-1
TGCAGCGTTGACGGGCCGACCCCCGCGGGAGGCAGGAACTTGGGGAATGAGCAGTTCTTC
CSVDGPTPAGGRNLGNEQFF
>15|.|.|TRBV7-9|TRBJ1-5
TGTGCCAGCAGCTTAGGAGGCGGGAGCGGACAGCCCCAGCATTTT
CASSLGGGSGQPQHF
>16|.|.|TRBV6-2/TRBV6-3|TRBJ1-4
TGTGCCAGCAGTCTCGCGGAGCGATTAGGGGGTGAAAAACTGTTTTTT
CASSLAERLGGEKLFF
>16|TRBD1|.|TRBV7-9|TRBJ1-1
TGTGCCAGCAGCTTAGGTGGGACAGGCCCCAACACTGAAGCTTTCTTT
CASSLGGTGPNTEAFF
>16|TRBD1|.|TRBV7-9|TRBJ2-2
TGTGCCAGCTGCCCTTGGACAGGAATTAACACCGGGGAGCTGTTTTTT
CASCPWTGINTGELFF
>14|TRBD1|.|TRBV30|TRBJ1-1
TGTGCCTGGAGCTGGGGACAGGCCGGCACTGAAGCTTTCTTT
CAWSWGQAGTEAFF
>15|TRBD1|.|TRBV5-1|TRBJ2-7
TGCGCCAGCAGCCTAGAGACAGGGGGCTCCTACGAGCAGTACTTC
CASSLETGGSYEQYF
>17|TRBD2|.|TRBV5-6|TRBJ2-1
TGTGCCAGCAGGTCGTGGGTGAGCGGGAGGGACTACAATGAGCAGTTCTTC
CASRSWVSGRDYNEQFF
>14|.|once|TRBV19|TRBJ2-1
TGTGCCAGTAGTCCTCCCAGGGAAGGCAATGAGCAGTTCTTC
CASSPPREGNEQFF
>14|TRBD2|.|TRBV6-5|TRBJ2-5
TGTGCCAGCAGTTACGGGGCTAGCGGGGAGACCCAGTACTTC
CASSYGASGETQYF